Detailed here is one T cell receptor beta chain. The antigen is not known. The patients, who ranged from 18 to 65 in age, presented with newly diagnosed hyperthyroidism lasting under 2 months. Those patients with uncontrolled infection, other autoimmune disease, pregnancy or lactation were excluded. This sample stems from a study of T cells in Graves' hyperthyroidism and ophthalmopathy. Study results and caveats: Most thyroid clonotypes with frequency above 0.001 were detected in blood.

From germline, CDR1 is SGHDT and CDR2 YYEEEE. The CDR3 is made up of 13 amino acids. Deletions cut 1 base from V and 4 bases from J, with 8 bases between. What was amplified from RNA transcripts were TCR beta CDR3 regions. First-round RT-PCR of the TCR CDR3 relied on the HTBI primer set. From the multiplex PCR reads, TCRdb called clonotypes with MiXCR, one entry per CDR3 protein. The sample consists of about 290,000 distinct CDR3 sequences, roughly 15% of them appearing once. The sequence derives from a woman aged 25 to 39 with Graves' hyperthyroidism that later progressed to Graves' ophthalmopathy. What was sequenced was blood. This chain uses TRBV5-6 with TRBJ1-2; no clear D. In DNA form, the CDR3 reads TGTGCCAGCAGCTTGTACGGGTTCTATGGCTACACCTTC. It is translated as CASSLYGFYGYTF.